This entry lists 26 T cell receptor beta chains sequenced from one sample in a study of T-cell memory formation after mild COVID-19. TCRdb recomputed calls from the 5' RACE reads with MiXCR, one row per CDR3 protein. The table shows some 600,000 distinct CDR3 sequences, with 15% to 20% occurring only once. Sample: PBMCs or a T cell subset sorted from them (not recorded which). The receptor source for this set is an adult woman who had mild COVID-19 (a few samples of this study predate the infection). Cell type and time point are not known.

This clonotype was detected a few times. V gene TRBV12-3 or TRBV12-4 combines with J gene TRBJ2-1, with 7 bases lining up with TRBD2. V shed 6 bases, J shed 9 bases, and the junction held 20 bases outside the gene matches. CDR3 length: 17 residues. For the CDR3, the DNA is TGTGCCAGCAGCTTAAGGGTGACTAGCACCGTTGAGGGTGAGCAGTTCTTC. The encoded protein is CASSLRVTSTVEGEQFF.

This clonotype was seen more than once but under ten times. DNA of the CDR3: TGCGCCAGCAGCTGGACAGGGGGCGAAGAGACCCAGTACTTC. Its translation is CASSWTGGEETQYF. The V gene is TRBV5-1, the J gene TRBJ2-5, with 11 bases matching TRBD1. V lost 3 bases, J lost 3 bases, and 1 base stayed unmatched. There are 14 residues in the CDR3. Germline-derived CDR1 and CDR2 are SGHRS and YFSETQ.

This clonotype was seen a handful of times. This rearrangement joins TRBV9 to TRBJ1-2; maybe TRBD1 (5 bases). Germline V CDR1 and CDR2: SGDLS, YYNGEE. The CDR3 sequence is 15 residues long. V lost 0 bases and J 8 bases, leaving 17 bases between the germline ends. CDR3: CASSVGSLERTGYTF. The CDR3 region has the DNA TGTGCCAGCAGCGTAGGTTCCCTCGAACGGACAGGCTACACCTTC.

This clonotype was seen more than once but under ten times. This chain connects TRBV7-2 to TRBJ2-5, with TRBD2 identical over 7 bases. Germline loops: CDR1 SGHTA, CDR2 FQGNSA. The junction had 11 bases not matched to a gene; V was cut back by 5 bases and J by 5 bases. The CDR3 consists of 15 residues. The CDR3 DNA is TGTGCCAGCAGCCACCTAGCGGAGGGTCGGGAGACCCAGTACTTC. Protein: CASSHLAEGRETQYF.

The V and J genes are TRBV6-5 and TRBJ2-6; D might be TRBD2 (6 bases). Germline CDR1 and CDR2: MNHEY and SVGAGI. This CDR3 is built from 16 residues. Deletions cut 6 bases from V and 0 bases from J, with 12 bases between. The CDR3 DNA is TGTGCCAGCAGACCGGGGGACCGCTCTGGGGCCAACGTCCTGACTTTC. Translated: CASRPGDRSGANVLTF.

This clonotype was picked up a small number of times. The chain links TRBV9 to TRBJ1-1, with 9 bases identical to TRBD1. J gave up 7 bases and V 0 bases, and 4 bases lay outside the gene matches. CDR1 SGDLS and CDR2 YYNGEE come from the germline V gene. There are 14 residues in the CDR3. The DNA for the CDR3 is TGTGCCAGCAGCGTAGGAACAGGGGGCAATGAAGCTTTCTTT. Translated: CASSVGTGGNEAFF.

The gene calls are TRBV5-5 and TRBJ2-7, with a tentative D call TRBD2 (6 bases). The CDR3 runs 14 residues. The germline V and J ends were trimmed by 0 bases and 6 bases, with 13 bases remaining between them. The germline gives CDR1 SGHKS, CDR2 YYEKEE (reference sequence). CDR3 coding DNA: TGTGCCAGCAGCTTGGTTGGGGGGTATGTCGAGCAGTACTTC. It yields the protein CASSLVGGYVEQYF.

DNA for the CDR3: TGTGCCAGCACCCTCTGGCAGGGGGCTGCTAATGAAAAACTGTTTTTT. Residues: CASTLWQGAANEKLFF. The chain is built from TRBV13 and TRBJ1-4; the match to TRBD1 covers 8 bases. Trimming at V came to 7 bases and at J to 3 bases, leaving 10 bases not matched to a gene. The CDR3 is made up of 16 amino acids. Germline values: CDR1 PRHDT, CDR2 FYEKMQ (reference sequence).

This clonotype was seen a handful of times. The rearrangement uses TRBV18 and TRBJ2-7; possibly TRBD1 for D (6 bases). V lost 4 bases, J lost 6 bases, and 13 bases lay in between. The CDR3 contains 13 residues. Looked up from germline, CDR1 is KGHSH and CDR2 is LQKENI. The DNA for the CDR3 is TGTGCCAGCTCACTAGAACAGGGTGGCGAGCAGTACTTC. It codes for CASSLEQGGEQYF.

This sequence joins TRBV7-3 and TRBJ2-3; 11 bases agree with TRBD2. The junction had 3 bases not matched to a gene; V was cut back by 3 bases and J by 4 bases. The CDR3 is 15 amino acids. Germline V CDR1 and CDR2: SGHTA, FQGTGA. CDR3 sequence: CASSLTSGVPDTQYF. In DNA, the CDR3 is TGTGCCAGCAGCTTGACTAGCGGGGTCCCAGATACGCAGTATTTT.

This clonotype was seen a handful of times. This chain uses TRBV11-2 with TRBJ2-1; the match to TRBD2 covers 14 bases. Germline V lookup: CDR1 SGHAT, CDR2 FQNNGV. V lost 4 bases to trimming and J lost 6 bases; unmatched junction nucleotides: 8. This CDR3 contains 17 residues. In nucleotides, the CDR3 is TGTGCCAGCAGCTGGGGACTAGCGGGAGCGGGTTTCAATGAGCAGTTCTTC. Protein product: CASSWGLAGAGFNEQFF.

This clonotype showed up just a few times. The V gene is TRBV4-1, the J gene TRBJ2-7, with 8 bases that match TRBD1. The CDR3 extends over 16 amino acids. Germline CDR1 and CDR2: MGHRA and YSYEKL. V lost 0 bases to trimming and J lost 3 bases; unmatched junction nucleotides: 7. CDR3 DNA sequence: TGCGCCAGCAGCCAAGACCATCCGGGACAGGTCTACGAGCAGTACTTC. This encodes CASSQDHPGQVYEQYF.

V and J are TRBV4-2 and TRBJ2-2; D call uncertain. Deletions cut 4 bases from V and 6 bases from J, with 9 bases between. This CDR3 spans 13 amino acids. From germline, CDR1 is LGHNA and CDR2 YNFKEQ. CDR3 sequence reads: CASSPRHAGELFF. The CDR3 DNA follows: TGTGCCAGCAGCCCGAGACATGCCGGGGAGCTGTTTTTT.

This clonotype showed up just a few times. V and J are TRBV20-1 and TRBJ2-1; D gene ambiguous. This CDR3 has 10 amino acids. Germline V gene sequence: CDR1 DFQATT, CDR2 SNEGSKA (reference sequence). Trimming removed 1 base from V and 8 bases from J, with 3 bases in between. The CDR3 DNA reads TGCAGTGCTAGAGTTTATGAGCAGTTCTTC. Its protein product is CSARVYEQFF.

In its sample, this clonotype was seen a few times. The chain joins TRBV7-2 to TRBJ1-1, with no clear D. Germline V gives CDR1 SGHTA, CDR2 FQGNSA. The germline V and J ends were trimmed by 6 bases and 2 bases, with 13 bases remaining between them. This CDR3 is built from 14 residues. The CDR3 bases are TGTGCCAGCAGACCCCGGGTGGGTAACACTGAAGCTTTCTTT. Residues: CASRPRVGNTEAFF.

This clonotype was seen a few times. The rearrangement joins TRBV10-3 to TRBJ2-2; D tentatively reads TRBD1 or TRBD2 (5 bases each). The CDR3 runs to 17 residues. From germline, CDR1 is ENHRY and CDR2 SYGVKD. Between the trimmed V and J ends, which lost 0 bases and 7 bases, there was a span of 18 bases. CDR3 residues: CAISESQGTGKSGELFF. The CDR3 nucleotides are TGTGCCATCAGTGAGTCTCAGGGAACGGGGAAGAGCGGGGAGCTGTTTTTT.

This clonotype has a handful of counts. The chain links TRBV7-6 to TRBJ2-1, with D uncertain. The germline gives CDR1 SGHVS, CDR2 FNYEAQ. This CDR3 is 14 amino acids long. V was shortened by 1 base and J by 7 bases, with 11 bases between the two germline ends. This CDR3 is CASSLVLGRNEQFF. The CDR3 DNA reads as TGTGCCAGCAGCTTAGTCCTGGGCAGGAATGAGCAGTTCTTC.

This clonotype has just a few counts. V gene TRBV7-9 combines with J gene TRBJ2-7; TRBD1 might be the D (6 bases). The germline V gene has CDR1 SEHNR and CDR2 FQNEAQ (reference sequence). This CDR3 is 15 amino acids long. V gave up 0 bases and J gave up 5 bases, with 14 bases separating them. The CDR3: CASSLASTGIHEQYF. CDR3 nucleotide sequence: TGTGCCAGCAGCTTAGCTTCTACAGGGATCCACGAGCAGTACTTC.

This clonotype was detected only a few times. CDR3 sequence reads: CSLSRRGWTAYNEQFF. CDR3 DNA: TGCAGTCTGAGTCGCCGGGGTTGGACAGCCTACAATGAGCAGTTCTTC. The rearrangement joins TRBV20-1 to TRBJ2-1; a weak D match, TRBD1 (6 bases). CDR3 length: 16 residues. Between the trimmed V and J ends, which lost 8 bases and 2 bases, there was a span of 22 bases. Germline CDR1 DFQATT, CDR2 SNEGSKA (reference sequence).

This clonotype was observed many times. This CDR3 is CATSDPAGGWEQFF. CDR3 sequence (DNA): TGTGCCACCAGTGATCCAGCGGGAGGGTGGGAGCAGTTCTTC. The V call is TRBV24-1, the J call TRBJ2-1, with TRBD2 matching 10 bases. The V gene's germline CDR1 is KGHDR and CDR2 SFDVKD. There are 14 residues in the CDR3. J was trimmed by 10 bases and V by 3 bases; bases with no gene match: 5.

In nucleotides, the CDR3 is TGTGCCAGCAACCTCAGTGGTACCGGGGAGCTGTTTTTT. It encodes CASNLSGTGELFF. The V call is TRBV12-3 or TRBV12-4, the J call TRBJ2-2, with D unclear. The CDR3 is made up of 13 amino acids. With 7 bases removed from V and 5 bases from J, the gap between germline ends came to 11 bases.

The rearrangement links TRBV15 to TRBJ2-5, with a possible D match to TRBD2 (5 bases). Deletions cut 1 base from V and 3 bases from J, with 9 bases between. CDR3 length: 14 residues. Germline CDR1 and CDR2: LNHNV and YYDKDF (reference sequence). CDR3 in DNA: TGTGCCACCAGCAGAGGGACTTTTGAAGAGACCCAGTACTTC. Translating gives CATSRGTFEETQYF. Full variable domain (rest looked up from reference TRBV15 and TRBJ2-5): DAMVIQNPRYQVTQFGKPVTLSCSQTLNHNVMYWYQQKSSQAPKLLFHYYDKDFNNEADTPDNFQSRRPNTSFCFLDIRSPGLGDTAMYLCATSRGTFEETQYFGPGTRLLVL.

This clonotype came up a few times. The J gene is TRBJ2-7, the V gene TRBV7-8; a possible D gene is TRBD1 (6 bases). Germline loops: CDR1 SGHVS, CDR2 FQNEAQ. The CDR3 is 13 amino acids. V lost 5 bases and J lost 4, with 12 bases in between. The CDR3 is CASSDRDKYEQYF. The CDR3 bases are TGTGCCAGCAGCGACCGGGACAAATACGAGCAGTACTTC.

The chain links TRBV30 to TRBJ1-1; a possible D gene is TRBD1 (5 bases). The V and J ends lost 1 base and 7 bases respectively, with 7 bases between them. In germline, CDR1 is GTSNPN, CDR2 SVGIG (reference sequence). This CDR3 spans 11 amino acids. The CDR3 nucleotides are TGTGCCTGGAGTGCTGGGGGTGAAGCTTTCTTT. This sequence encodes CAWSAGGEAFF.

The chain carries TRBV7-3 and TRBJ1-1; D gene ambiguous. Trimming took 1 base from V and 3 from J, leaving 6 bases between them. The V gene's germline CDR1 is SGHTA and CDR2 FQGTGA. The length of the CDR3 is 13 residues. CDR3 nucleotides: TGTGCCAGCAGCTTAAACGGATACACTGAAGCTTTCTTT. Residues: CASSLNGYTEAFF. Full variable domain (missing parts from reference TRBV7-3 and TRBJ1-1): GAGVSQTPSNKVTEKGKYVELRCDPISGHTALYWYRQSLGQGPEFLIYFQGTGAADDSGLPNDRFFAVRPEGSVSTLKIQRTERGDSAVYLCASSLNGYTEAFFGQGTRLTVV.

This clonotype was found a few times. The chain couples TRBV2 to TRBJ1-3; D not resolved. Germline V CDR1 and CDR2: SNHLY, FYNNEI. The CDR3 consists of 17 residues. V shed 5 bases and J shed 0 bases, with 17 bases lying between them. CDR3 residues: CASSLLTGVGSGNTIYF. The DNA of the CDR3 is TGTGCCAGCAGTCTACTCACCGGCGTGGGCTCTGGAAACACCATATATTTT.